This entry lists 22 T cell receptor beta chains sequenced from one sample in a study of T cell clonotyping in hematopoietic cell transplantation. The assay was immunoSEQ multiplex PCR, and TCRdb's table has in-frame clones only and misses some. Here the sample spans 20,000 or so clones, roughly 84% being singletons. The specimen sequenced was peripheral blood mononuclear cells. These receptors came from a man aged 60 to 75 in good health. Some clones in this sample may be carry-over from other donors' samples.

V is TRBV28 and J is TRBJ1-3, with D uncertain. Germline V CDR1 and CDR2: MDHEN, SYDVKM. CDR3 length equals 16 residues. V was pared by 3 bases and J by 0 bases, with 12 bases between. The DNA for the CDR3 is TGTGCCAGCAGTTTGGGAGGCTCTTTCTCTGGAAACACCATATATTTT. This sequence encodes CASSLGGSFSGNTIYF.

The chain is built from TRBV6-6 and TRBJ1-6, with 9 bases aligning to TRBD1. V lost 7 bases to trimming and J lost 9 bases; unmatched junction nucleotides: 7. The CDR3 is 14 residues long. The germline CDR1 and CDR2 sequences are MNHNY and SVGAGI (reference sequence). CDR3 loop: CASTPGQGISPLHF. In nucleotides, the CDR3 is TGTGCCAGCACCCCGGGACAGGGAATTTCACCCCTCCACTTT.

In regard to this clone: The junction and the germline gene differ at one end; a read error may be behind it. V is TRBV14 and J is TRBJ1-2, with a possible D match to TRBD1 (5 bases). Germline assignment: CDR1 SGHDN and CDR2 FVKESK. This CDR3 has 14 amino acids. CDR3 sequence (DNA): TGTGCCAACAGCCAACGGACACCTAACTATGGCTACACCTTC. As protein: CANSQRTPNYGYTF. The full variable domain, in which reference TRBV14 and TRBJ1-2 provide the parts outside the CDR3, is EAGVTQFPSHSVIEKGQTVTLRCDPISGHDNLYWYRRVMGKEIKFLLHFVKESKQDESGMPNNRFLAERTGGTYSTLKVQPAELEDSGVYFCANSQRTPNYGYTFGSGTRLTVV.

The rearrangement uses TRBV7-8 and TRBJ2-2; 7 nucleotides line up with TRBD2. In germline, CDR1 is SGHVS, CDR2 FQNEAQ. J lost 7 bases, V lost 6 bases, and 8 bases had no gene match. There are 14 residues in the CDR3. CDR3 DNA: TGTGCCAGCAGGCCACTCGGGGGGAACGGGGAGCTGTTTTTT. Translating it yields CASRPLGGNGELFF.

The J gene is TRBJ1-2, the V gene TRBV5-4, with D tentatively TRBD1 (5 bases). The CDR3 is made up of 14 amino acids. Trimming took off 0 bases at V and 8 bases at J, with 14 bases between the two ends. The germline gives CDR1 SGHNT, CDR2 YYREEE (reference sequence). The CDR3: CASSLVGVVGGYTF. DNA for the CDR3: TGTGCCAGCAGCTTGGTGGGGGTGGTTGGGGGCTACACCTTC.

J is TRBJ1-5 and V is TRBV30, with D uncertain. Germline CDR1 GTSNPN, CDR2 SVGIG (reference sequence). This CDR3 is built from 12 residues. With 1 base removed from V and 4 bases from J, the gap between germline ends came to 5 bases. The CDR3 region is CAWSDLNQPQHF. CDR3 coding DNA: TGTGCCTGGAGTGATTTGAATCAGCCCCAGCATTTT.

CDR3 coding DNA: TGCGCCAGCAGCTTGGGTGCAGCATACGAGCAGTACTTC. It translates to CASSLGAAYEQYF. The chain carries TRBV5-1 and TRBJ2-7; D remains ambiguous. Looked up from germline, CDR1 is SGHRS and CDR2 is YFSETQ. Trimming cost V 0 bases and J 4 bases, with 8 bases left between them. The CDR3 runs 13 residues.

The chain combines TRBV28 with TRBJ2-7, with a possible D match to TRBD2 (6 bases). The CDR3 extends over 14 amino acids. The germline gives CDR1 MDHEN, CDR2 SYDVKM. The V end was cut by 4 bases, the J end by 5 bases, with 15 bases between. This CDR3 is CASSSPSELDEQYF. For the CDR3, the DNA is TGTGCCAGCAGTTCCCCTAGCGAGCTCGACGAGCAGTACTTC.

The chain uses TRBV4-2 and TRBJ1-5; D ambiguous. This CDR3 spans 16 amino acids. The V end lost 3 bases, the J end lost 2 bases, and 14 bases lay between the germline ends. Germline loops: CDR1 LGHNA, CDR2 YNFKEQ. CDR3 sequence: CASSQEEGAGNQPQHF. CDR3 nucleotide sequence: TGTGCCAGCAGCCAGGAGGAGGGCGCCGGCAATCAGCCCCAGCATTTT.

The rearrangement joins TRBV5-4 to TRBJ2-3; D remains unclear. The germline V gene encodes CDR1 SGHNT and CDR2 YYREEE (reference sequence). Trimming pared 2 bases from V and 0 bases from J, leaving 4 bases between. This CDR3 comprises 13 residues. The CDR3 coding sequence is TGTGCCAGCAGCTTCCTTAGCACAGATACGCAGTATTTT. Protein product: CASSFLSTDTQYF.

The V call is TRBV5-6, the J call TRBJ1-3; D is unclear. From germline, CDR1 is SGHDT and CDR2 YYEEEE. Trimming took off 6 bases at V and 0 bases at J, with 10 bases between the two ends. This CDR3 contains 14 residues. CDR3 in DNA: TGTGCCAGCACCTCGGACTTCTCTGGAAACACCATATATTTT. As protein: CASTSDFSGNTIYF.

This rearrangement joins TRBV9 to TRBJ2-1; 11 nucleotides align to TRBD2. The junction had 10 bases not matched to a gene; V was cut back by 1 base and J by 4 bases. CDR1 is SGDLS and CDR2 is YYNGEE in the germline V gene. The CDR3 is 18 amino acids. CDR3 DNA sequence: TGTGCCAGCAGCGTATCTCCTGGTAGCGGGGGGGGTTACAATGAGCAGTTCTTC. Its protein product is CASSVSPGSGGGYNEQFF.

The chain employs TRBV5-6 and TRBJ2-7, with 13 nucleotides matching TRBD2. CDR3 length: 16 amino acids. V lost 5 bases and J lost 6; bases outside the gene matches: 11. Germline values: CDR1 SGHDT, CDR2 YYEEEE. The CDR3 sequence is CASRKYSTSGRSEQYF. CDR3 bases: TGTGCCAGCAGAAAGTACTCGACTAGCGGGAGGAGCGAGCAGTACTTC.

The chain carries TRBV5-1 and TRBJ2-2; possibly TRBD1 for D (5 bases). The germline V gene has CDR1 SGHRS and CDR2 YFSETQ. The CDR3 totals 16 residues. V shed 4 bases and J shed 3 bases, with 16 bases lying between them. CDR3 protein: CASSGGRGLDTGELFF. The CDR3 DNA is TGCGCCAGCAGCGGTGGAAGGGGCCTGGACACCGGGGAGCTGTTTTTT.

V and J are TRBV30 and TRBJ2-3; TRBD2 aligns across 8 bases. The V gene end was trimmed by 6 bases and the J gene end by 2 bases; junction bases not matched to a gene: 10. This CDR3 region has 15 residues. Per germline, CDR1 GTSNPN and CDR2 SVGIG (reference sequence). CDR3: CACSRVSGTTDTQYF. CDR3 bases: TGTGCCTGCAGCCGCGTTAGCGGGACCACAGATACGCAGTATTTT.

The CDR3 DNA follows: TGTGCCAGCAGCTACGAGACAGCCACAGATACGCAGTATTTT. This encodes CASSYETATDTQYF. This chain uses TRBV5-8 with TRBJ2-3, with D possibly matching TRBD1 (5 bases). Germline V gene lookup returns CDR1 SGHTS and CDR2 YDEGEE. CDR3 length: 14 residues. Trimming stripped 3 bases from V and 2 bases from J, with 10 bases between.

V usage is TRBV5-1 and J usage is TRBJ2-7; 7 bases match TRBD1. This CDR3 has 14 residues. V shed 3 bases, J shed 3 bases, and the junction held 6 bases outside the gene matches. CDR1 SGHRS and CDR2 YFSETQ come from the germline V gene. CDR3 nucleotides: TGCGCCAGCAGCTCCTACCGGGACAGCTACGAGCAGTACTTC. Translating gives CASSSYRDSYEQYF.

V and J are TRBV5-4 and TRBJ1-2; no clear D gene. CDR3 length: 13 residues. Germline V gene data show CDR1 as SGHNT and CDR2 as YYREEE (reference sequence). Deletions cut 0 bases from V and 4 bases from J, with 7 bases between. For the CDR3, the DNA is TGTGCCAGCAGCTTGGCAAAGAGCTATGGCTACACCTTC. This encodes CASSLAKSYGYTF.

CDR3 loop: CASSFPDHYGYTF. CDR3 nucleotides: TGTGCCAGCAGCTTCCCCGACCACTATGGCTACACCTTC. The V call is TRBV11-1, the J call TRBJ1-2; D is undetermined. Trimming left V 3 bases short and J 3 bases short, with 8 bases between. Germline values: CDR1 SGHAT, CDR2 FQDESV (reference sequence). The CDR3 is 13 amino acids.

This chain joins TRBV7-2 and TRBJ2-3; a weak D match, TRBD1 (6 bases). Germline lookup yields CDR1 SGHTA and CDR2 FQGNSA. The length of the CDR3 is 15 residues. V gave up 5 bases and J gave up 2 bases, with 14 bases separating them. CDR3: CASSKDRTDTDTQYF. The CDR3, as DNA: TGTGCCAGCAGCAAAGATAGGACAGACACAGATACGCAGTATTTT.

The V and J genes are TRBV7-2 and TRBJ2-5, with TRBD2 identical over 7 bases. The V segment lost 0 bases and the J segment 5 bases; nucleotides outside the gene matches: 6. Germline loops: CDR1 SGHTA, CDR2 FQGNSA. The CDR3 runs 15 residues. CDR3 residues: CASSLAGGSHETQYF. CDR3 coding DNA: TGTGCCAGCAGCTTAGCCGGGGGGTCCCACGAGACCCAGTACTTC.

The V gene is TRBV28, the J gene TRBJ1-1; D may be TRBD1 (5 bases). The CDR3 has 15 residues. V was cut by 7 bases and J by 1 base, with 16 bases left in between. The germline gives CDR1 MDHEN, CDR2 SYDVKM. CDR3 region: CASTLWGGSNTEAFF. The CDR3 nucleotides are TGTGCCAGCACCCTATGGGGGGGGTCGAACACTGAAGCTTTCTTT.